This passage covers 27 T cell receptor beta chains from one sample sequenced in a study of T-cell memory formation after mild COVID-19 (dated by TCRdb to the early 2020s). Library generation was performed with 5' RACE. The reads were generated on an Illumina NovaSeq 6000. TCRdb's own reprocessing of the public reads used fastp at Q25 and MiXCR and kept productive beta chains. Rows are combined by CDR3 protein, so each entry shows the most common genes and DNA. Within this sample are roughly 280,000 distinct CDR3 sequences, with 8.2% of them counted one time only. Approximately 23% of the sample lies in the top ten. Sequenced material: PBMCs or a T cell subset sorted from them (not recorded which). These receptors were taken from a man younger than 30 who had mild COVID-19 (a few samples of this study predate the infection). The sample titles of this study are shuffled in the database, so cell type and time point are left out; the donor was told from shared clones.

The chain joins TRBV7-9 to TRBJ1-1; D remains ambiguous. Trimming took off 4 bases at V and 1 base at J, with 10 bases between the two ends. The CDR3 has 14 amino acids. Germline values: CDR1 SEHNR, CDR2 FQNEAQ (reference sequence). CDR3 DNA sequence: TGTGCCAGCAGCTCCTCGGGAGGGAACACTGAAGCTTTCTTT. It specifies CASSSSGGNTEAFF.

The rearrangement links TRBV6-9 to TRBJ2-3; D is unclear. Per the germline V gene, CDR1 is MNHGY and CDR2 is SVAAGI. The V gene lost 0 bases and the J gene lost 2 bases, with 6 bases spanning the gap. This CDR3 is 14 amino acids long. The CDR3 spells CASSYSGNTDTQYF. The CDR3 nucleotides read TGTGCCAGCAGTTATTCAGGCAACACAGATACGCAGTATTTT.

The V gene is TRBV20-1, the J gene TRBJ2-3; TRBD2 might be the D (6 bases). The CDR3 runs 13 residues. Germline V gene data show CDR1 as DFQATT and CDR2 as SNEGSKA (reference sequence). V dropped 8 bases and J dropped 7 bases, with 19 bases sitting between them. The CDR3 DNA is TGCAGTTCCTTTTCGGGAGAGAGGAATACGCAGTATTTT. As protein: CSSFSGERNTQYF.

This chain joins TRBV4-2 and TRBJ1-1; weak D call: TRBD1 (6 bases). Per the germline V gene, CDR1 is LGHNA and CDR2 is YNFKEQ. V was clipped by 1 base and J by 0 bases, with 9 bases between them. The CDR3 consists of 15 residues. The CDR3 loop is CASSQGWTVNTEAFF. The CDR3, as DNA: TGTGCCAGCAGCCAAGGATGGACAGTGAACACTGAAGCTTTCTTT.

The rearrangement joins TRBV2 to TRBJ2-7, with D perhaps matching TRBD1 (6 bases). The CDR3 covers 12 residues. The V gene lost 6 bases and the J gene lost 4 bases, with 10 bases spanning the gap. The germline CDR1 and CDR2 sequences are SNHLY and FYNNEI. The CDR3 nucleotides read TGTGCCAGCAGGGGTGACAGGTACGAGCAGTACGTC. This gives the protein CASRGDRYEQYV.

The CDR3 sequence is CASSLGPGRGEQYV. The DNA of the CDR3 is TGTGCCAGCAGTTTAGGGCCGGGACGTGGGGAGCAGTACGTC. The chain combines TRBV12-3 or TRBV12-4 with TRBJ2-7; D may be TRBD1 or TRBD2 (5 bases each). V lost 1 base to trimming and J lost 7 bases, with 14 bases between them. This CDR3 is 14 amino acids long.

This clonotype has at least ten counts. Sequence at one end of the junction differs from germline and may be a read error. This rearrangement joins TRBV7-3 to TRBJ2-3, with 13 bases matching TRBD2. The CDR3 consists of 15 residues. Per germline, CDR1 SGHTA and CDR2 FQGTGA. The CDR3 bases are TGCGCCAGCAGCCTCAGACTAGCGGGGGGCGATACGCAGTATTTT. Protein: CASSLRLAGGDTQYF.

This clonotype has just a few counts. The V and J genes are TRBV29-1 and TRBJ1-2, with D perhaps matching TRBD1 (5 bases). Trimming removed 5 bases at V and 8 bases at J, with 21 bases between. CDR3 length: 14 amino acids. The germline CDR1 and CDR2 sequences are SQVTM and ANQGSEA. The CDR3 coding sequence is TGCAGCGTTCGTAAGCGGGGGGTCTTCCAAGGCTACACCTTC. Protein product: CSVRKRGVFQGYTF. The full variable domain, completed using reference TRBV29-1 and TRBJ1-2, is SAVISQKPSRDICQRGTSLTIQCQVDSQVTMMFWYRQQPGQSLTLIATANQGSEATYESGFVIDKFPISRPNLTFSTLTVSNMSPEDSSIYLCSVRKRGVFQGYTFGSGTRLTVV.

This clonotype has just a few counts. This chain connects TRBV5-5 to TRBJ2-1; unclear D gene. Trimming pared 0 bases from V and 4 bases from J, leaving 11 bases between. CDR1 and CDR2 (germline): SGHKS, YYEKEE (reference sequence). The CDR3 consists of 15 residues. CDR3 in DNA: TGTGCCAGCAGCTTGGAGTTACTTTTATACAATGAGCAGTTCTTC. Amino acids: CASSLELLLYNEQFF.

The chain uses TRBV5-1 and TRBJ1-2; D not resolved. From germline, CDR1 is SGHRS and CDR2 YFSETQ. The CDR3 covers 15 residues. V lost 6 bases and J 6 bases, leaving 21 bases between the germline ends. The DNA of the CDR3 is TGCGCCAGCAAAGGTTCTAATCAGAGGATTCATGGCTACACCTTC. Its protein product is CASKGSNQRIHGYTF.

In this sample, this clonotype turned up a few times. The rearrangement uses TRBV24-1 and TRBJ2-1; 9 bases match TRBD2. V lost 7 bases to trimming and J lost 6 bases; unmatched junction nucleotides: 3. This CDR3 region has 13 residues. CDR1 is KGHDR and CDR2 is SFDVKD in the germline V gene. DNA for the CDR3: TGTGCCACCAGCCTAGCGGGGCTCAATGAGCAGTTCTTC. The encoded protein is CATSLAGLNEQFF.

This clonotype was seen once. The chain couples TRBV30 to TRBJ2-2; D remains ambiguous. V was clipped by 1 base and J by 7 bases, with 13 bases between them. The CDR3 runs 14 residues. Germline CDR1 and CDR2: GTSNPN and SVGIG (reference sequence). The CDR3 nucleotides read TGTGCCTGGAGTGGGATAAGGTCCAACGGGGAGCTGTTTTTT. Encoded protein: CAWSGIRSNGELFF. Filled out from reference TRBV30 and TRBJ2-2, the complete variable domain reads SQTIHQWPATLVQPVGSPLSLECTVEGTSNPNLYWYRQAAGRGLQLLFYSVGIGQISSEVPQNLSASRPQDRQFILSSKKLLLSDSGFYLCAWSGIRSNGELFFGEGSRLTVL.

This clonotype was counted ten times or more. The CDR3 reads CASSMTGFGYTF. CDR3 sequence (DNA): TGTGCCAGCAGCATGACAGGTTTTGGCTACACCTTC. This sequence joins TRBV7-6 and TRBJ1-2, with D maybe TRBD1 (6 bases). The CDR3 consists of 12 residues. CDR1 and CDR2 from the germline V gene are SGHVS and FNYEAQ. Trimming took 5 bases from V and 7 from J, leaving 11 bases between them.

This clonotype was seen a few times. The V gene is TRBV6-6, the J gene TRBJ1-1; no clear D. This CDR3 is 16 amino acids long. V was cut by 2 bases and J by 1 base, with 14 bases left in between. Germline lookup yields CDR1 MNHNY and CDR2 SVGAGI (reference sequence). The CDR3 here is CASSYPGPTSNTEAFF. Here the CDR3 DNA reads TGTGCCAGCAGTTACCCTGGCCCAACTTCGAACACTGAAGCTTTCTTT.

This clonotype has only a few counts. The CDR3 nucleotides read TGTGCCAGCAGCGAAGGACGGAGCAATCAGCCCCAGCATTTT. Protein sequence: CASSEGRSNQPQHF. The rearrangement links TRBV9 to TRBJ1-5; no definite D call. V was cut by 3 bases and J by 1 base, with 8 bases left in between. CDR1 is SGDLS, CDR2 YYNGEE, per germline. The CDR3 sequence is 14 residues long.

The J gene is TRBJ2-2, the V gene TRBV7-9; D possibly uses TRBD1 or TRBD2 (5 bases each). The V gene lost 6 bases and the J gene lost 7 bases, with 24 bases spanning the gap. CDR1 SEHNR and CDR2 FQNEAQ come from the germline V gene (reference sequence). The CDR3 is 17 amino acids. Here the CDR3 DNA reads TGTGCCAGCAGTAGCTGGTTCGGGGCAACCGAAGGCGGGGAGCTGTTTTTT. It is translated as CASSSWFGATEGGELFF. The complete variable domain, with remaining parts taken from reference TRBV7-9 and TRBJ2-2, reads DTGVSQNPRHKITKRGQNVTFRCDPISEHNRLYWYRQTLGQGPEFLTYFQNEAQLEKSRLLSDRFSAERPKGSFSTLEIQRTEQGDSAMYLCASSSWFGATEGGELFFGEGSRLTVL.

The chain is built from TRBV7-9 and TRBJ1-2; D unresolved. The CDR3 is made up of 16 amino acids. V was trimmed by 2 bases and J by 3 bases, leaving 16 bases between them. Germline V gene sequence: CDR1 SEHNR, CDR2 FQNEAQ (reference sequence). The CDR3 spells CASSLWGGWYDYGYTF. CDR3 sequence (DNA): TGTGCCAGCAGCTTATGGGGAGGATGGTATGACTATGGCTACACCTTC.

This clonotype was found a few times. This rearrangement joins TRBV5-1 to TRBJ2-2, with D uncertain. Germline-derived CDR1 and CDR2 are SGHRS and YFSETQ. The CDR3 has 13 residues. Deletions cut 5 bases from V and 4 bases from J, with 9 bases between. The CDR3 here is CASRPLGTGELFF. The DNA of the CDR3 is TGCGCCAGCAGGCCGCTTGGCACCGGGGAGCTGTTTTTT.

This clonotype was observed many times. The CDR3 loop reads CASSLLGREGPQHF. CDR3 nucleotides: TGCGCCAGCAGCTTGTTGGGCAGAGAGGGGCCCCAGCATTTT. The V and J genes are TRBV5-1 and TRBJ1-5, with D hard to call. V was clipped by 1 base and J by 9 bases, with 14 bases between them. The CDR3 has 14 amino acids. Germline-derived CDR1 and CDR2 are SGHRS and YFSETQ. Together with reference TRBV5-1 and TRBJ1-5, the CDR3 gives the full variable domain: KAGVTQTPRYLIKTRGQQVTLSCSPISGHRSVSWYQQTPGQGLQFLFEYFSETQRNKGNFPGRFSGRQFSNSRSEMNVSTLELGDSALYLCASSLLGREGPQHFGDGTRLSIL.

The table lists this clonotype with a few counts. The chain couples TRBV3-1 to TRBJ2-7; unclear D gene. V lost 1 base to trimming and J lost 1 base, with 5 bases between them. The CDR3 spans 13 residues. Germline V CDR1 and CDR2: LGHDT, YNNKEL (reference sequence). The CDR3 bases are TGTGCCAGCAGCCAAGTGCCTTCCTACGAGCAGTACTTC. Translation gives CASSQVPSYEQYF.

The V and J genes are TRBV6-1 and TRBJ2-7; 9 bases agree with TRBD2. Germline-derived CDR1 and CDR2 are MNHNS and SASEGT. The CDR3 has 15 residues. J gave up 2 bases and V 7 bases, and 9 bases lay outside the gene matches. CDR3 sequence: CASNLAGQRTYEQYF. In nucleotides, the CDR3 is TGTGCCAGCAACCTAGCGGGACAGCGTACCTACGAGCAGTACTTC.

CDR3 sequence (DNA): TGTGCCATCAGGTTAAGGGGTAATGAGCAGTTCTTC. Translating gives CAIRLRGNEQFF. V is TRBV10-3 and J is TRBJ2-1; a possible D gene is TRBD1 (5 bases). Trimming stripped 6 bases from V and 7 bases from J, with 10 bases between. The CDR3 totals 12 residues. Looked up from germline, CDR1 is ENHRY and CDR2 is SYGVKD.

The chain carries TRBV7-2 and TRBJ2-4, with 11 bases that match TRBD2. After removal of 5 bases from V and 2 bases from J, the junction contained 14 bases not matched to a gene. The CDR3 covers 19 residues. In germline, CDR1 is SGHTA, CDR2 FQGNSA. CDR3 loop: CASSHSLAGGPLTKNIQYF. CDR3 coding DNA: TGTGCCAGCAGCCACTCTCTAGCGGGGGGACCCCTAACCAAAAACATTCAGTACTTC.

The chain joins TRBV24-1 to TRBJ2-3; D gene uncertain. V lost 1 base and J lost 3, with 7 bases in between. This CDR3 has 14 amino acids. The V gene's germline CDR1 is KGHDR and CDR2 SFDVKD. CDR3 residues: CATSDFAGTDTQYF. In DNA form, the CDR3 reads TGTGCCACCAGTGATTTTGCTGGTACAGATACGCAGTATTTT.

The chain is built from TRBV18 and TRBJ2-1, with 9 bases matching TRBD2. The V gene end was trimmed by 5 bases and the J gene end by 0 bases; junction bases not matched to a gene: 5. The CDR3 spans 16 residues. Germline CDR1 and CDR2: KGHSH and LQKENI. In nucleotides, the CDR3 is TGTGCCAGCTCAGTCAGCGGGAGGAGCTCCTACAATGAGCAGTTCTTC. It is translated as CASSVSGRSSYNEQFF.

This clonotype was observed a handful of times. The gene calls are TRBV29-1 and TRBJ2-7; 11 nucleotides align to TRBD1. This CDR3 has 15 residues. The germline CDR1 and CDR2 sequences are SQVTM and ANQGSEA. V lost 0 bases to trimming and J lost 2 bases; unmatched junction nucleotides: 3. The CDR3 nucleotides are TGCAGCGTTGAAGACTTGGACAGGGGGCCCTACGAGCAGTACTTC. Its protein is CSVEDLDRGPYEQYF.

The CDR3 spells CASTSGGSGHEQYV. The CDR3 DNA reads TGTGCCAGCACCTCAGGGGGCTCAGGCCACGAGCAGTACGTC. The chain has TRBV28 and TRBJ2-7; TRBD1 aligns across 8 bases. The germline V gene has CDR1 MDHEN and CDR2 SYDVKM. The CDR3 has 14 residues. The V gene end was trimmed by 7 bases and the J gene end by 5 bases; junction bases not matched to a gene: 10.